This TCR beta chain emerged from a study of cytomegalovirus exposure and HLA in healthy donors (dated by TCRdb to the late 2010s). For the study in its entirety: According to an earlier analysis of a few hundred of the donors, about 170 million T cells yielded 117 million unique TCR beta sequences and about 300 Gb of sequence data. A later analysis re-examined previously published TCR beta repertoires from 500 to 700 donors and added high-resolution HLA genotyping to investigate patterns of TCR occurrence. Both class I and class II loci were covered by HLA typing, at four-digit resolution. In an earlier analysis of roughly 600 of the donors, high-throughput TCR beta sequencing was used to judge whether each TCR beta V gene segment behaved as functional or pseudogenic. A separate validation cohort of roughly 130 different subjects was used in addition to the roughly 670-subject first cohort. The study combined high-throughput TCR immunosequencing, statistical association of individual TCRs with disease status, and machine learning to predict cytomegalovirus infection status. Among the 398 genotyped donors, more than 70% belonged to the genetic ancestry cluster associated with self-reported Caucasian donors. About 5 DR-DQ haplotypes were handled as single units for association and clustering, since linkage in the cohort was strong. Every discovery cohort repertoire had been produced on one sequencing platform. The T cell repertoires of several hundred subjects were profiled by immunosequencing and related to cytomegalovirus serostatus. Rather than using new phenotypic data, the later analysis identified candidate immune exposures from TCR beta sequences and from how often those sequences occurred across donors. Roughly 300 gigabases of sequencing data and approximately 93 million unique TCR sequences were included in an early release covering around 650 HLA-typed donors. Typing coverage differed by locus: A, B, C, DRB1 and DQB1 were typed in about 629-640 donors, DQA1 in 522, DPA1 in 606, and DPB1 in approximately 450. Among about 410 genotyped donors of the cohort, an average of about 220,000 unique TCR beta nucleotide sequences was sequenced per donor, of which about 18% were non-productive. Donor age, sex, ethnicity and CMV serostatus were collected together with the repertoire data. The study was designed to test whether signatures of past pathogen exposure could be identified by cataloging public T cell receptors. A later genetic analysis took genome-wide SNP genotypes for about three fifths of the 666 donors and used that subset as a discovery cohort. General study outcomes and caveats: Only TCR beta chains were sequenced in this cohort, and the absence of alpha or paired-chain data limited detectable features. The earlier analysis of 450 to 700 of the donors excluded some 15 rarely observed V segments, including chromosome 9 orphons, because counts were too low. For the cohort, immune exposure information was limited to CMV serostatus. A cluster of highly shared sequence variants was judged likely to be a technical artifact of the sequencing pipeline. In vitro tests confirmed that three of the cytomegalovirus-associated TCR beta chains recognize cytomegalovirus antigens. HLA typing was unavailable for some donors at each locus, so association tests used only the typed subset. According to a later genetic analysis, donors in an Asian-associated ancestry cluster had fewer N-insertions in productive TCRs than the roughly 700-donor mean. Correlated functional status among segregating V segments might reflect linkage disequilibrium, but an unknown experimental factor could not be ruled out. According to a later analysis, TCR association rates differed among HLA loci, with DRB1 alleles showing the most associated TCRs and HLA-C alleles showing the fewest. V-gene and J-gene trimming of TCR beta chains was associated with a missense DCLRE1C variant in a later genetic analysis, and the association was replicated in an independent cohort. Specific HLA alleles were associated with 15,000 to 20,000 TCR beta sequences at a false discovery rate of 0.05 in a later analysis. Some IMGT-functional V segments, including TRBV6-2 and TRBV6-3, could not be distinguished by the 87-base-pair reads and were therefore excluded. In both the original and validation cohorts, the classifier was reported to diagnose cytomegalovirus status with high specificity and sensitivity. In a later analysis, HLA-associated TCR beta chains were found to be more clonally expanded and to have lower generation probabilities than equally common non-associated chains. A later analysis found that most CMV-associated TCR beta chains appeared HLA-restricted, with HLA associations seemingly driven largely by CMV exposure. A further reported finding was that TCR beta sequences accurately predicted the HLA-A and HLA-B alleles for most subjects in the first cohort. In the study, 150 to 200 TCR beta chains were listed as associated with cytomegalovirus. Several of the top co-occurrence clusters appeared to be linked to parvovirus B19, influenza, CMV and Epstein-Barr virus, according to a later analysis. The authors suggested that the approach could potentially be generalized to other disease states and immunological phenotypes. Sequencing depth was assumed to be roughly uniform across donors in the presence/absence analyses, though that assumption may not hold. When HLA alleles, especially DR and DQ, strongly co-occurred, TCR associations were difficult to assign to individual alleles. While some public TCRs were present in many individuals, most TCR sequences turned up only very rarely across donors. Broadly in line with IMGT annotations, most TCR beta V segments showed up in productive rearrangements about 87% or about 30% of the time in an earlier analysis of some 590 of the donors.

This clone was detected once. The antigen it binds to is not known. A junction boundary mismatches the germline segment, possibly from a read error. Other DNA sequences from this sample encode an identical CDR3 as well. The cohort comprised around 700 healthy bone marrow donors. All cohort members were sampled while nominally healthy, although unrecorded immune exposures were likely present. The donor was CMV seropositive and belonged to the group of over 250 seropositive cohort members. A peripheral blood sample was collected from each donor, and TCR beta sequencing was performed on peripheral blood mononuclear cells. Genomic DNA extraction from the blood cell samples was performed with the Qiagen DNeasy Blood Extraction Kit. The library was built by means of the immunoSEQ multiplex PCR assay. A mixture of 60 forward primers for TCR Vbeta segments and 13 reverse primers for TCR Jbeta segments was used in the multiplex PCR. The CDR3 region of rearranged TCR beta genes was amplified from genomic DNA by a multiplex PCR assay. The amplified TCR beta libraries were sequenced on the Illumina HiSeq System as 87-base-pair reads. On the authors' methods: Across the 700 or so repertoires, a later analysis counted approximately 75 million unique TCR beta chains, 9.5 million to 13 million of which were shared by at least two donors. Raw reads were error-corrected and collapsed into unique sequences by a nearest-neighbor algorithm in which closely related sequences were merged to remove PCR and sequencing errors. V, D and J gene segments were assigned by aligning CDR3 sequences to IMGT reference sequences. For a sequence to be retained, a match of at least six nucleotides to both a V gene segment and a J gene segment was required. Rearrangements were called productive when the CDR3 lacked stop codons and stayed in frame with V and J; all others were non-productive. CDR3 was defined by IMGT convention, running from the second conserved V-encoded cysteine to the conserved J-encoded phenylalanine. The earlier analysis of some 600 of the donors excluded sequences that lacked an unambiguous match to a single V gene segment. In an earlier analysis of 450 to 700 of the donors, V segments were called functional above 56.7% productive rearrangements and were called segregating when the between-donor standard deviation exceeded 5%. A statistical classification framework was developed to diagnose cytomegalovirus status using the catalog of TCR beta chain sequences. V and J gene assignment, in a later analysis, came from comparing TCR nucleotide sequences with IMGT/GENE-DB human TR gene sequences. A later analysis assigned CDR3 sequences and most-parsimonious VDJ recombination scenarios with the TCRdist pipeline. In a later analysis, each TCR beta chain was defined by its CDR3 amino acid sequence together with its V-gene family, and reads without a unique V-gene family were excluded. A later analysis removed over 500 highly shared, low-generation-probability nucleotide sequences to deal with suspected cross-contamination and a sequencing artifact. For each public chain, a later analysis derived a clonal expansion index from normalized ranks of inferred template counts within each repertoire. In a later analysis, generation probabilities were computed with a VDJ recombination model fitted to out-of-frame rearrangements, and the resulting probabilities were checked against IGoR. A later analysis scored TCR-TCR, TCR-HLA and TCR-CMV co-occurrence with hypergeometric tests, applying a repertoire-size bias correction to TCR pairs. In a later analysis, false discovery rates were estimated by permuting HLA or CMV assignments 20 times. In a later analysis, co-occurring TCRs were grouped using DBSCAN, with TCRdist sequence similarity added in when clustering inside HLA-allele-positive subsets. Co-occurrence clustering excluded repertoires with fewer than 30,000 or more than 120,000 public chains, plus five with anomalous nucleotide sharing. TCRdb's version of the immuneACCESS table is confined to in-frame rearrangements and falls short of the full clone set. An unresolved V gene accounts for under half of the shortfall where checked; the remainder is of unknown origin. Clone size and the V and J calls come from that table; the DNA yielded D and trimming. A total of tens of thousands of clones appear in this sample, around 68% of them only once. Of the sample, about 15% falls within the top ten clones.

The germline V gene encodes CDR1 SNHLY and CDR2 FYNNEI. The CDR3 runs 15 residues from the cysteine to the phenylalanine. The CDR3 DNA has 45 bases and is translated from base 1. Recombination linked TRBV2 to TRBJ1-5, with TRBD1 identical over 7 junction bases. The TCR comes from a middle-aged woman in good health and CMV-seropositive. The sequenced material came from PBMCs. The CDR3 has the sequence CASSGQGGSNQPQHF. The DNA sequence is as follows: TGTGCCAGCAGTGGACAGGGCGGTAGCAATCAGCCTCAGCATTTT.